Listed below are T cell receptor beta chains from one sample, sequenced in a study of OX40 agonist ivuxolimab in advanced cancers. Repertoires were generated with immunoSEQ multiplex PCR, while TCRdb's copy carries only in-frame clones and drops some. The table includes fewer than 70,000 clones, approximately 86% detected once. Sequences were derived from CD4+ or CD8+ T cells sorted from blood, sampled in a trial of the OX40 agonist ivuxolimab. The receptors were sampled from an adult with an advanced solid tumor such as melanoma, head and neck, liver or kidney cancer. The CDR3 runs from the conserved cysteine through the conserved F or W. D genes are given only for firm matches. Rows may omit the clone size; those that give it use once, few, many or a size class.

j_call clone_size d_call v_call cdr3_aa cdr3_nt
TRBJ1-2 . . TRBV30 CAWSTERFYGYTF TGTGCCTGGAGTACCGAAAGGTTCTATGGCTACACCTTC
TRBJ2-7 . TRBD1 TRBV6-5 CASSNPTGGKYEQYF TGTGCCAGCAGCAACCCCACAGGGGGCAAGTACGAGCAGTACTTC
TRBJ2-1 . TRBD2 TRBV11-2 CASSPSGRTQFF TGTGCCAGCAGCCCCAGCGGGAGAACGCAGTTCTTC
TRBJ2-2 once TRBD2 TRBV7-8 CASSLIRAAGVFPGELFF TGTGCCAGCAGCTTAATTCGGGCAGCGGGAGTATTCCCCGGGGAGCTGTTTTTT
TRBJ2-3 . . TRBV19 CASSAKRRIYRSTDTQYF TGTGCCAGTAGTGCAAAACGACGGATCTACCGTAGCACAGATACGCAGTATTTT
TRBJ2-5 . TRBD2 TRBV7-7 CASSFERGSETQYF TGTGCTAGCAGCTTCGAGCGGGGATCGGAGACCCAGTACTTC
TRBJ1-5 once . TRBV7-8 CASSLTKDYQPQHF TGTGCCAGCAGCTTAACGAAAGATTATCAGCCCCAGCATTTT
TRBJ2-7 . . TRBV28 CASRRATYEQYF TGTGCCAGCCGCCGGGCCACCTACGAGCAGTACTTC
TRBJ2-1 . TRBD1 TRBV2 CASSESKPGQGNWYEQFF TGTGCCAGCAGTGAATCAAAACCCGGACAGGGAAATTGGTATGAGCAGTTCTTC
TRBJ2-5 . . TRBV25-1 CASSELRALGETQYF TGTGCCAGCAGTGAACTAAGGGCCTTAGGGGAGACCCAGTACTTC
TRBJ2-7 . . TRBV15 CATSRDRTQGWEQYF TGTGCCACCAGCAGAGATCGGACACAAGGCTGGGAGCAGTACTTC
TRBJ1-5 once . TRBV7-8 CASSSRRGNQPQHF TGTGCCAGCAGCTCTCGACGTGGCAATCAGCCCCAGCATTTT
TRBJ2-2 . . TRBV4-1 CASSQDSAGGTGELFF TGCGCCAGCAGCCAAGATTCGGCAGGCGGGACCGGGGAGCTGTTTTTT
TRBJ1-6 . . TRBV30 CAWSVQLASPLHF TGTGCCTGGAGTGTACAGCTGGCTTCACCCCTCCACTTT
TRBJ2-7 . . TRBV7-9 CASSLSPGVSYEQYF TGTGCCAGCAGCTTATCCCCGGGCGTCTCCTACGAGCAGTACTTC
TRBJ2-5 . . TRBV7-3 CASSQGQHLHQETQYF TGTGCCAGCAGCCAAGGACAGCACTTACACCAAGAGACCCAGTACTTC
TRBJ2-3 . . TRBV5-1 CASSPYAGLSDTQYF TGCGCCAGCAGCCCCTATGCGGGATTGTCAGATACGCAGTATTTT
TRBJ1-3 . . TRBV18 CASSTWTSSGNTIYF TGTGCCAGCTCAACCTGGACTAGCTCTGGAAACACCATATATTTT
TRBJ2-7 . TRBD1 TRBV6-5 CASSMRGGVGYEQYF TGTGCCAGCAGTATGCGAGGGGGCGTGGGGTACGAGCAGTACTTC
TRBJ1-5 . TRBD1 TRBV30 CAWSIGTGISNQPQHF TGTGCCTGGAGTATAGGGACAGGGATCAGCAATCAGCCCCAGCATTTT
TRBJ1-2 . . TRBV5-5 CASSLRRESYGYTF TGTGCCAGCAGCTTACGGAGGGAAAGCTATGGCTACACCTTC
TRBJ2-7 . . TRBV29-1 CSIWERTVSGYEQYF TGCAGCATTTGGGAAAGGACAGTTTCAGGGTACGAGCAGTACTTC
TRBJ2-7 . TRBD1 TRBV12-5 CASAPGQGAREQYF TGTGCTAGTGCGCCGGGACAGGGGGCTAGGGAGCAGTACTTC
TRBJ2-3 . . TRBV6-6 CASRLRDARDTQYF TGTGCCAGCAGACTCCGGGACGCAAGGGATACGCAGTATTTT
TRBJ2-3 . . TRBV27 CASGPVAVRATDTQYF TGTGCCAGCGGACCCGTAGCAGTACGGGCCACAGATACGCAGTATTTT
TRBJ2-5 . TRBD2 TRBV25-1 CASSEYPSAGADQETQYF TGTGCCAGCAGTGAATATCCCTCAGCGGGAGCCGACCAAGAGACCCAGTACTTC
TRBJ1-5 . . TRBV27 CASSEKSGYSNQPQHF TGTGCCAGCAGCGAAAAATCGGGATATAGCAATCAGCCCCAGCATTTT
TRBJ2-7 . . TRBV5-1 CASSSAGVRLYEQYF TGCGCCAGCAGCTCCGCAGGGGTGAGGCTCTACGAGCAGTACTTC
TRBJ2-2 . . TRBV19 CASSIGQGTGELFF TGTGCCAGTAGTATAGGGCAGGGCACCGGGGAGCTGTTTTTT
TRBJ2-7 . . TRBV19 CASSIAPGNSYEQYF TGTGCCAGTAGTATAGCGCCAGGGAACTCCTACGAGCAGTACTTC
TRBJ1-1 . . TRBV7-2 CASSLNPSTEAFF TGTGCCAGCAGCTTAAACCCAAGTACTGAAGCTTTCTTT
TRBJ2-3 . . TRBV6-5 CASSRRGDTQYF TGTGCCAGCAGTCGACGGGGAGATACGCAGTATTTT
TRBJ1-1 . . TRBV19 CASSIRQALNTEAFF TGTGCCAGTAGTATAAGACAGGCGCTGAACACTGAAGCTTTCTTT
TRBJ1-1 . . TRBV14 CASSSTGGGRTEAFF TGTGCCAGCAGCTCCACTGGGGGGGGTAGAACTGAAGCTTTCTTT
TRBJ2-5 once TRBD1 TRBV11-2 CASSTPRTGRVQQETQYF TGTGCCAGCAGCACACCCCGGACAGGGCGTGTCCAACAAGAGACCCAGTACTTC
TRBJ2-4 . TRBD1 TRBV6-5 CASSKAGTEKNIQYF TGTGCCAGCAGTAAGGCCGGGACAGAAAAAAACATTCAGTACTTC
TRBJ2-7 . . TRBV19 CAVSDSYEQYF TGTGCCGTCTCCGACAGCTACGAGCAGTACTTC
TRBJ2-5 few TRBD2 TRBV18 CASSPQQGLAQETQYF TGTGCCAGCTCACCCCAACAGGGACTAGCCCAAGAGACCCAGTACTTC
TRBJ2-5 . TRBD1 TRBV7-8 CASSPLGTANRETQYF TGTGCCAGCAGCCCTCTCGGGACAGCAAACCGTGAGACCCAGTACTTC
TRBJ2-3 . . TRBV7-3 CASSSTLKDTQYF TGTGCCAGCAGCTCAACCCTAAAGGATACGCAGTATTTT
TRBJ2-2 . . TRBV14 CASSHYSAGRAGELFF TGTGCCAGCAGCCATTATTCGGCAGGCCGAGCCGGGGAGCTGTTTTTT
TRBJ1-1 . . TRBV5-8 CASSLHRNTEAFF TGTGCCAGCAGCCTACACAGGAACACTGAAGCTTTCTTT
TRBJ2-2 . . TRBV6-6 CASSYSVRGPGELFF TGTGCCAGCAGTTACTCTGTGCGGGGACCCGGGGAGCTGTTTTTT
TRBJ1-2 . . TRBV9 CASSVDWPNYGYTF TGTGCCAGCAGCGTAGATTGGCCTAACTATGGCTACACCTTC
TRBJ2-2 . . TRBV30 CAGTRQGTSGTGELFF TGTGCCGGTACTCGGCAGGGAACTTCGGGGACCGGGGAGCTGTTTTTT
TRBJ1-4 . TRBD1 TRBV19 CAVRGPNEKLFF TGTGCCGTCAGGGGGCCAAATGAAAAACTGTTTTTT
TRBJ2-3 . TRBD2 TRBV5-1 CASSLLSGRGGRRTDTQYF TGCGCCAGCAGCTTGCTTAGCGGGAGAGGGGGTCGTAGGACAGATACGCAGTATTTT
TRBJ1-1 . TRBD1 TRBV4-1 CASSHYTIRQGRNTEAFF TGCGCCAGCAGCCATTACACCATTCGACAGGGTAGAAACACTGAAGCTTTCTTT
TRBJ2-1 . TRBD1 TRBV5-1 CASSTRTGSYNEQFF TGCGCCAGCAGCACTCGGACAGGGAGCTACAATGAGCAGTTCTTC
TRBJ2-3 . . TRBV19 CASSMEGRYTDTQYF TGTGCCAGTAGTATGGAAGGGCGGTATACAGATACGCAGTATTTT